This TCR beta chain originates from a study of blood T cell repertoires in COVID-19. About the study: The study drew acute and convalescent COVID-19 samples from the United States, Italy and Spain. T cells, B-cell-depleted T cells, or PBMCs provided the cDNA or gDNA that served as material.

Authors' methods: Amplification of reference gene primers provided the estimated nucleated cell counts. This table comes from immunoSEQ multiplex PCR, and its TCRdb copy is limited to in-frame clones, with some not included. That table furnishes V, J and clone size, whereas the DNA furnished D and trimming. The data contain around 110,000 clones, approximately 80% of them singletons. The germline V gene has CDR1 SGHNT and CDR2 YYREEE (reference sequence). The V gene end was trimmed by 0 bases and the J gene end by 2 bases; junction bases not matched to a gene: 7. CDR3 length: 16 residues. The sample was peripheral blood. This TCR came from a man in his 70s with active or convalescent COVID-19. The chain couples TRBV5-4 to TRBJ1-2; 7 nucleotides match TRBD1. The DNA for the CDR3 is TGTGCCAGCAGCTTGGGCGTAAACAGGGGAAACTATGGCTACACCTTC. It yields the protein CASSLGVNRGNYGYTF.